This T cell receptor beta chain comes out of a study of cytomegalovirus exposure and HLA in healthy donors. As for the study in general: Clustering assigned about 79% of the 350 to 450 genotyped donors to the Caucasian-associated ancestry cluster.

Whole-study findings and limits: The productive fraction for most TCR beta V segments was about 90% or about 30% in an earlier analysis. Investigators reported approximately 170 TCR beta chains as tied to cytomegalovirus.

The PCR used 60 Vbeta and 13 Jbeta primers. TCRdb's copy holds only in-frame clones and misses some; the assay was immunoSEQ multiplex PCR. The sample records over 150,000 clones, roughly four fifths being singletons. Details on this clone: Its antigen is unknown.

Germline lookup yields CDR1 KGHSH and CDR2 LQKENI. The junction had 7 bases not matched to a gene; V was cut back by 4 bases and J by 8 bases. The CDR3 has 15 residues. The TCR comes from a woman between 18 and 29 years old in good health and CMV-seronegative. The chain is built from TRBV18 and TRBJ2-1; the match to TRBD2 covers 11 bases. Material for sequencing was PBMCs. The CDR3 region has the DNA TGTGCCAGCTCACTCGGGACTAGCGGTTTTTATGAGCAGTTCTTC. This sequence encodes CASSLGTSGFYEQFF.